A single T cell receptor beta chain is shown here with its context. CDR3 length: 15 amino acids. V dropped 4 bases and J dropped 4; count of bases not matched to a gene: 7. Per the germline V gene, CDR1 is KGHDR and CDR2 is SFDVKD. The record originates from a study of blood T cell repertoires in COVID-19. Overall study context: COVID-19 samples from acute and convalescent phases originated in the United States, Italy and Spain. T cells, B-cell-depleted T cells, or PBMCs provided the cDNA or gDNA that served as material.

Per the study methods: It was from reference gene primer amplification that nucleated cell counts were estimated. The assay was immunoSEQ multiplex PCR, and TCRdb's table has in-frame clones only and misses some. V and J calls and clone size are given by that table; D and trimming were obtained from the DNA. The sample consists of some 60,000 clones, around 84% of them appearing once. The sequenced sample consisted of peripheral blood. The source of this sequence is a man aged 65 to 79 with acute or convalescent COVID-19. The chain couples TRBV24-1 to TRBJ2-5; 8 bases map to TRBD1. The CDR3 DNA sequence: TGTGCCACCAGTGACCCTAGGGGGACAGGAGAGACCCAGTACTTC. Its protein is CATSDPRGTGETQYF.